The entry below gives a single TCR beta chain sequence along with its context. The sample belongs to a study of cytomegalovirus exposure and HLA in healthy donors. The CDR3 sequence is 16 residues long. Germline V gene data show CDR1 as SGHTS and CDR2 as YDEGEE. J lost 8 bases, V lost 0 bases, and 11 bases had no gene match. Produced via immunoSEQ multiplex PCR; TCRdb's table is partial and in-frame only. The table shows approximately 160,000 clones, with about 86% occurring only once. This chain connects TRBV5-8 to TRBJ2-1, with 7 bases fitting TRBD1. The sequenced material came from PBMCs. The clonotype was recovered from a woman aged 18 to 35 in good health and CMV-seronegative. The CDR3 here is CASSLDRGGPRDEQFF. Written as DNA, the CDR3 is TGTGCCAGCAGCTTGGATCGAGGGGGCCCTCGGGATGAGCAGTTCTTC.